This T cell receptor (beta chain) comes out of a study of somatic mutations in cytotoxic T cells in rheumatoid arthritis. Per the original methods: Published virus-specific TCRB sequences were rarely matched by patient CD8+ clones larger than 1%. This table comes from immunoSEQ multiplex PCR, and its TCRdb copy is limited to in-frame clones, with some not included. V, J and clone size are taken as reported in that table, and D and trimming were inferred from the DNA itself. Of some 6,700 clones listed, roughly 80% are singletons. Positive magnetic bead selection separated CD4+ and CD8+ cells, and flow cytometry confirmed purity. The CDR3 contains 14 residues. J gave up 3 bases and V 5 bases, and 4 bases lay outside the gene matches. From germline, CDR1 is LNHDA and CDR2 SQIVND (reference sequence).

The sequence was collected from a woman between 70 and 85 years old with rheumatoid arthritis. The V and J genes are TRBV19 and TRBJ2-7; 10 bases fit TRBD2. The specimen comprised CD8+ T cells sorted from blood, sampled at a follow-up visit. CDR3 region: CASSFTSGDYEQYF. In DNA, the CDR3 is TGTGCCAGTAGTTTCACTAGCGGGGACTACGAGCAGTACTTC. Drawing the rest from reference TRBV19 and TRBJ2-7, the complete variable domain is DGGITQSPKYLFRKEGQNVTLSCEQNLNHDAMYWYRQDPGQGLRLIYYSQIVNDFQKGDIAEGYSVSREKKESFPLTVTSAQKNPTAFYLCASSFTSGDYEQYFGPGTRLTVT.